This is a list of T cell receptor beta chains from one sample in a study of T cell clonotyping in hematopoietic cell transplantation. The data were produced by immunoSEQ multiplex PCR, yet TCRdb's version contains in-frame clones alone and is incomplete. The sample includes 7,000 to 9,000 clones, approximately 94% of them seen just once. The sequenced sample was peripheral blood mononuclear cells, obtained 30 days after allogeneic stem cell transplant. Receptors originate from a male patient aged 55 to 70 who had an allogeneic stem cell transplant from an unrelated donor, so T cells may come from the graft donor. Some clones in this sample may be carry-over from other donors' samples. Each CDR3 is given with its conserved first and last residue. The D gene is left open where the match is weak. Expanded clones get a size class; other rows say once, few or many, or leave the size out.

D | J | V | size | CDR3 | DNA
- | TRBJ1-6 | TRBV28 | - | CASSLRSVPLHF | TGTGCCAGCAGTTTAAGGTCCGTTCCCCTCCACTTT
- | TRBJ1-2 | TRBV21-1 | - | CASNSKGYGYTF | TGTGCCAGCAATTCTAAGGGTTATGGCTACACCTTC
- | TRBJ1-1 | TRBV28 | - | CASRPWGGTEAFF | TGTGCCAGCAGGCCCTGGGGGGGGACTGAAGCTTTCTTT
TRBD1 | TRBJ1-5 | TRBV6-6 | - | CASSTDRGLSRPQHF | TGTGCCAGCAGTACCGACAGGGGCCTTTCGCGTCCCCAGCATTTT
TRBD1 | TRBJ2-7 | TRBV27 | - | CASSIQGAHEQYF | TGTGCCAGCAGCATACAGGGGGCCCACGAGCAGTACTTC
TRBD1 | TRBJ1-2 | TRBV18 | - | CASSLNGQGYGYTF | TGTGCCAGCTCTCTGAATGGACAGGGTTACGGCTACACCTTC
- | TRBJ1-3 | TRBV5-1 | once | CASSVTGINSGNTIYF | TGCGCCAGCAGCGTAACAGGAATCAACTCTGGAAACACCATATATTTT
TRBD1 | TRBJ2-1 | TRBV28 | once | CASSPTQGGYNEQFF | TGTGCCAGCAGTCCGACACAGGGGGGATACAATGAGCAGTTCTTC
- | TRBJ2-3 | TRBV4-2 | - | CASSQQRGSTDTQYF | TGTGCCAGCAGCCAACAACGAGGGAGCACAGATACGCAGTATTTT
- | TRBJ2-6 | TRBV7-7 | - | CASSVRQQSRANVLTF | TGTGCCAGCAGCGTCCGGCAACAAAGTCGGGCCAACGTCCTGACTTTC
TRBD2 | TRBJ2-3 | TRBV7-2 | - | CASSTSRLAGGYTDTQYF | TGTGCCAGCAGCACCTCGCGACTAGCGGGGGGATACACAGATACGCAGTATTTT
TRBD1 | TRBJ2-2 | TRBV10-1 | - | CASKQGATGELFF | TGCGCCAGCAAACAGGGGGCCACCGGGGAGCTGTTTTTT
TRBD2 | TRBJ2-4 | TRBV11-2 | - | CASTTWRLAGGRAKNIQYF | TGTGCCAGCACCACATGGCGGCTAGCGGGAGGCAGGGCCAAAAACATTCAGTACTTC
- | TRBJ1-2 | TRBV19 | once | CASTFLNGDLNYGYTF | TGTGCCAGTACCTTTTTGAACGGGGACCTTAACTATGGCTACACCTTC
- | TRBJ1-1 | TRBV5-1 | - | CASSLSQGGNTEAFF | TGCGCCAGCAGCTTGAGTCAGGGTGGGAACACTGAAGCTTTCTTT
TRBD1 | TRBJ2-3 | TRBV12-5 | once | CASGFRDRGTDTQYF | TGTGCTAGTGGTTTCCGGGACAGGGGCACAGATACGCAGTATTTT
- | TRBJ2-7 | TRBV9 | - | CASSVVAGSYEQYF | TGTGCCAGCAGCGTAGTAGCAGGGTCCTACGAGCAGTACTTC
- | TRBJ1-5 | TRBV11-2 | - | CASSFSVNQPQHF | TGTGCCAGCAGCTTCTCAGTCAATCAGCCCCAGCATTTT
- | TRBJ1-2 | TRBV9 | - | CASSPQTAPNYGYTF | TGTGCCAGCAGCCCCCAGACGGCCCCTAACTATGGCTACACCTTC
- | TRBJ1-3 | TRBV4-1 | few | CASSQEVRAAGNTIYF | TGCGCCAGCAGCCAAGAAGTCAGGGCGGCTGGAAACACCATATATTTT
- | TRBJ1-4 | TRBV29-1 | - | CSVEEGLSPGEKLFF | TGCAGCGTTGAAGAGGGATTAAGCCCGGGTGAAAAACTGTTTTTT
- | TRBJ2-3 | TRBV7-9 | - | CASSVSTDTQYF | TGTGCCAGCAGCGTTAGCACAGATACGCAGTATTTT
TRBD2 | TRBJ2-3 | TRBV13 | - | CASREGLESDTQYF | TGTGCCAGCAGGGAGGGACTAGAGTCAGATACGCAGTATTTT
TRBD1 | TRBJ2-7 | TRBV28 | once | CASSTRQGSTYEQYF | TGTGCCAGCAGTACCCGACAGGGGTCCACCTACGAGCAGTACTTC
- | TRBJ1-1 | TRBV4-2 | - | CASSQKAYGPTKDTEAFF | TGTGCCAGCAGCCAAAAGGCGTACGGACCCACAAAGGACACTGAAGCTTTCTTT
- | TRBJ1-1 | TRBV7-2 | - | CASSFRQANTEAFF | TGTGCCAGCAGCTTCCGGCAGGCTAACACTGAAGCTTTCTTT
TRBD1 | TRBJ2-5 | TRBV19 | - | CASSPGQGGTQYF | TGTGCCAGTAGCCCTGGACAGGGCGGGACCCAGTACTTC
TRBD2 | TRBJ2-7 | TRBV28 | - | CASRNSGSFYEQYF | TGTGCCAGCAGAAATAGCGGGAGTTTTTACGAGCAGTACTTC
TRBD1 | TRBJ1-1 | TRBV7-2 | once | CASSPQTGVGTEAFF | TGTGCCAGCAGCCCCCAGACAGGGGTGGGCACTGAAGCTTTCTTT
TRBD1 | TRBJ1-5 | TRBV27 | - | CASSLTGTGDPQHF | TGTGCCAGCAGCCTGACCGGGACAGGGGACCCCCAGCATTTT
TRBD2 | TRBJ2-2 | TRBV7-3 | - | CASSLTGLAGVGELFF | TGTGCCAGCAGCTTAACCGGACTAGCGGGAGTGGGGGAGCTGTTTTTT
- | TRBJ2-1 | TRBV19 | - | CASRAPASHSWRDELNEQFF | TGTGCCAGTAGGGCTCCTGCCTCCCATAGTTGGCGGGACGAGCTTAATGAGCAGTTCTTC
- | TRBJ1-2 | TRBV11-2 | - | CASSSYNYGYTF | TGTGCCAGCAGCTCCTACAACTATGGCTACACCTTC
TRBD1 | TRBJ1-2 | TRBV27 | - | CATGRTGEGYTF | TGTGCCACCGGAAGGACAGGGGAAGGCTACACCTTC
TRBD1 | TRBJ1-1 | TRBV6-5 | - | CASSYEGAHTEAFF | TGTGCCAGCAGTTACGAGGGGGCCCACACTGAAGCTTTCTTT
- | TRBJ1-1 | TRBV2 | - | CASSGHTEAFF | TGTGCCAGCAGTGGACACACTGAAGCTTTCTTT
- | TRBJ2-1 | TRBV28 | - | CAAGSGPDNEQFF | TGTGCCGCCGGGAGCGGCCCCGACAATGAGCAGTTCTTC
TRBD2 | TRBJ2-7 | TRBV29-1 | - | CSVLSGATYEQYF | TGCAGCGTCCTTAGCGGGGCCACCTACGAGCAGTACTTC
- | TRBJ2-7 | TRBV19 | - | CASSIGRSSYEQYF | TGTGCCAGTAGTATCGGCCGGAGCTCCTACGAGCAGTACTTC
TRBD1 | TRBJ1-3 | TRBV5-8 | - | CASSPGQGARNTIYF | TGTGCCAGCAGCCCCGGACAGGGGGCTCGAAACACCATATATTTT
TRBD2 | TRBJ2-7 | TRBV28 | - | CASTRTSGIYF | TGTGCCAGCACGAGGACTAGCGGGATTTACTTC
- | TRBJ1-1 | TRBV5-1 | once | CASSLYGGQGTEAFF | TGCGCCAGCAGCTTGTACGGGGGGCAAGGCACTGAAGCTTTCTTT
- | TRBJ2-1 | TRBV11-2 | - | CASSLGSYNEQFF | TGTGCCAGCAGCTTAGGCAGTTACAATGAGCAGTTCTTC
TRBD1 | TRBJ1-2 | TRBV19 | few | CASRLQLGTGAGYTF | TGTGCCAGTAGACTACAACTGGGGACAGGAGCTGGCTACACCTTC
- | TRBJ1-2 | TRBV12-1 | - | CASSRTSSERVNYGYTF | TGTGCCAGCTCCAGAACCTCCTCGGAAAGGGTCAACTATGGCTACACCTTC
- | TRBJ2-7 | TRBV11-2 | - | CASSTRTSYEQYF | TGTGCCAGCAGCACTCGGACCTCCTACGAGCAGTACTTC
- | TRBJ2-7 | TRBV6-5 | - | CASSYSSGTYEQYF | TGTGCCAGCAGTTACTCGTCAGGGACCTACGAGCAGTACTTC
TRBD1 | TRBJ1-2 | TRBV27 | - | CASSNRGAIYTF | TGTGCCAGCAGCAACAGGGGCGCCATCTACACCTTC
TRBD2 | TRBJ2-1 | TRBV29-1 | - | CSEISGSSYNEQFF | TGCAGCGAGATTAGCGGGAGCTCCTACAATGAGCAGTTCTTC
- | TRBJ1-2 | TRBV27 | few | CASRQGNYGYTF | TGTGCCAGCAGGCAGGGTAACTATGGCTACACCTTC
TRBD1 | TRBJ2-7 | TRBV10-3 | - | CAISDPGTGAYEQYF | TGTGCCATCAGTGATCCCGGGACAGGGGCCTACGAGCAGTACTTC
- | TRBJ2-7 | TRBV6-5 | once | CASGQSYEQYF | TGTGCCAGCGGGCAATCCTACGAGCAGTACTTC
- | TRBJ2-5 | TRBV27 | - | CASSSHWTGQETQYF | TGTGCCAGCAGTTCGCATTGGACGGGGCAAGAGACCCAGTACTTC
TRBD1 | TRBJ1-4 | TRBV30 | - | CAWSDRGREKLFF | TGTGCCTGGAGCGACAGGGGGAGGGAAAAACTGTTTTTT